One T cell receptor beta chain is described in this entry. Its antigen is currently unknown. The sample originates from a study of beta chain features in type 1 diabetes. General observations from the study: Sampled from patients, naive, central memory and Treg TCRB repertoires appeared more similar than those sampled from healthy donors.

Purities over 98% were achieved in all sorted populations. Sequenced material consisted of expressed TCRB transcripts (all of the isolated RNA was reverse transcribed). Data came from immunoSEQ multiplex PCR; TCRdb stores just in-frame clones and leaves some out. The sample lists 250,000 to 400,000 clones; around 13% were seen once. Trimming cost V 7 bases and J 4 bases, with 10 bases left between them. Germline CDR1 and CDR2: SGHAT and FQNNGV. The CDR3 is 12 residues long. The origin of this receptor is a man aged 25-45 years in good health. The chain carries TRBV11-2 and TRBJ2-5; the D gene is possibly TRBD2 (6 bases). The sequenced material came from central memory CD4+ T cells from blood. The DNA for the CDR3 is TGTGCCAGCACCGCGGGAAGAGAGACCCAGTACTTC. This gives the protein CASTAGRETQYF.